This T cell receptor (beta chain) was sequenced for a study of blood T cell repertoires in COVID-19. Study context: Sample material is recorded as cDNA or gDNA derived from T cells, B-cell-depleted T cells, or PBMCs.

V was cut by 7 bases and J by 0 bases, with 15 bases left in between. There are 15 residues in the CDR3. Germline V gene data show CDR1 as SGHRS and CDR2 as YFSETQ. The assay was immunoSEQ multiplex PCR, and TCRdb's table has in-frame clones only and misses some. The sample contains some 250,000 clones, approximately 85% of which appear only once. In terms of age and location, participants ranged from about 18 to 89 years and lived in roughly 22 US areas. Assignment of participants to cohorts was predicated upon participant-reported clinical history. Two negative PCRs, clearance, or symptom resolution were required of recovered Cohort 3 donors.

Sequencing used PBMCs or T cells enriched from blood (not recorded which). The sequence derives from a woman between 45 and 65 years old who had recovered from COVID-19. The rearrangement uses TRBV5-1 and TRBJ2-3; a possible D gene is TRBD2 (5 bases). In nucleotides, the CDR3 is TGCGCCAGCTCAAAAACGCGAGGGAGCACAGATACGCAGTATTTT. As protein: CASSKTRGSTDTQYF. The entire variable domain, with the rest obtained from reference TRBV5-1 and TRBJ2-3, is as follows: KAGVTQTPRYLIKTRGQQVTLSCSPISGHRSVSWYQQTPGQGLQFLFEYFSETQRNKGNFPGRFSGRQFSNSRSEMNVSTLELGDSALYLCASSKTRGSTDTQYFGPGTRLTVL.